This TCR beta chain comes out of a study of cytotoxic CD8 clonotypes in ibrutinib-treated CLL. Study background: With a range of 6 to 36, the median treatment time before response samples were taken was approximately 12 months.

Depth targeted 1 in 200,000 to 1 in 1 million T cells, averaging roughly 9.7x coverage per clonotype. Produced via immunoSEQ multiplex PCR; TCRdb's table is partial and in-frame only. The sample holds about 140,000 clones, more than 70% seen once. Frozen PBMC stocks contributed about 1.8 micrograms of genomic DNA to the TCR beta libraries. Study-wide results and limits: Few clonotypes were public, and these shrank or held steady under treatment.

The table lists this clone with a few counts. The antigen is unknown. The TCR sequence derives from a human donor with chronic lymphocytic leukemia. Source: PBMCs, taken after 36 months of ibrutinib treatment.

CDR3 in amino acids: CAIRAQGNNYGYTF. The CDR3 DNA sequence: TGTGCCATCAGGGCTCAGGGTAACAACTATGGCTACACCTTC. The chain combines TRBV10-3 with TRBJ1-2; D is perhaps TRBD1 (5 bases). Germline assignment: CDR1 ENHRY and CDR2 SYGVKD. CDR3 length: 14 amino acids. V dropped 6 bases and J dropped 2 bases, with 13 bases sitting between them.